These 27 T cell receptor beta chains came from one sample sequenced in a study of sequential checkpoint blockade in melanoma. As for treatment: randomized to nivolumab then ipilimumab (arm A) or the reverse (arm B). Clones were read by immunoSEQ multiplex PCR, and TCRdb kept only the in-frame ones, dropping some. The table shows over 25,000 clones, with under 90% occurring only once. This specimen was CD8+ T cells sorted from blood (inferred from file names), taken from a patient given nivolumab and ipilimumab in sequence. The receptor set was obtained from a human donor with melanoma.

The V gene is TRBV19, the J gene TRBJ2-1; D remains ambiguous. V was shortened by 3 bases and J by 2 bases, with 11 bases between the two germline ends. Germline lookup yields CDR1 LNHDA and CDR2 SQIVND (reference sequence). This CDR3 has 15 amino acids. The CDR3 reads CASSISSVPYNEQFF. For the CDR3, the DNA is TGTGCCAGTAGTATTAGTTCTGTCCCCTACAATGAGCAGTTCTTC.

V and J are TRBV7-2 and TRBJ2-2; 12 bases agree with TRBD1. This CDR3 has 18 amino acids. J gave up 6 bases and V 5 bases, and 13 bases lay outside the gene matches. Germline V gives CDR1 SGHTA, CDR2 FQGNSA. This CDR3 is CASSPIKGQGASAGELFF. CDR3 bases: TGTGCCAGCAGCCCAATTAAGGGACAGGGGGCGAGCGCCGGGGAGCTGTTTTTT.

The genes are TRBV27 and TRBJ1-2, with TRBD1 matching 12 bases. This CDR3 spans 16 amino acids. CDR1 is MNHEY, CDR2 SMNVEV, per germline (reference sequence). V was clipped by 4 bases and J by 4 bases; unmatched bases: 7. DNA of the CDR3: TGTGCCAGCAGTTACGGGACAGGGGGCGTCGGCTATGGCTACACCTTC. Translated: CASSYGTGGVGYGYTF.

This chain uses TRBV5-5 with TRBJ1-5, with 9 positions matching TRBD1. Per germline, CDR1 SGHKS and CDR2 YYEKEE (reference sequence). CDR3 length equals 17 residues. V shed 4 bases, J shed 0 bases, and the junction held 8 bases outside the gene matches. This CDR3 is CASSIRTGVHSNQPQHF. The CDR3 coding sequence is TGTGCCAGCAGCATCCGGACAGGGGTACATAGCAATCAGCCCCAGCATTTT.

This chain joins TRBV27 and TRBJ1-3; maybe TRBD1 (6 bases). Germline V gene data show CDR1 as MNHEY and CDR2 as SMNVEV (reference sequence). This CDR3 is 14 amino acids long. With 4 bases removed from V and 4 bases from J, the gap between germline ends came to 11 bases. The DNA for the CDR3 is TGTGCCAGCAGTTCACGGACAGCCGGAAACACCATATATTTT. It translates to CASSSRTAGNTIYF.

The chain uses TRBV10-3 and TRBJ2-1; possibly TRBD2 for D (6 bases). Germline V gene sequence: CDR1 ENHRY, CDR2 SYGVKD. V lost 2 bases to trimming and J lost 9 bases, with 8 bases between them. The CDR3 is 12 amino acids. CDR3 in amino acids: CAISEGGSEQFF. CDR3 sequence (DNA): TGTGCCATCAGTGAGGGAGGGTCTGAGCAGTTCTTC.

As DNA, the CDR3 is TGTGCCAGCAGCTCACCGGGACAGGGGGCAACTAATGAAAAACTGTTTTTT. It specifies CASSSPGQGATNEKLFF. The chain joins TRBV5-6 to TRBJ1-4, with TRBD1 matching 11 bases. Per germline, CDR1 SGHDT and CDR2 YYEEEE. Trimming cost V 3 bases and J 0 bases; bases outside gene matches: 4. There are 17 residues in the CDR3.

The chain is built from TRBV18 and TRBJ1-3, with a weak D call TRBD1 (5 bases). The V gene's germline CDR1 is KGHSH and CDR2 LQKENI. The CDR3 consists of 17 residues. The V end was cut by 3 bases, the J end by 2 bases, with 17 bases between. CDR3 in amino acids: CASSPSRGGGTGNTIYF. The CDR3 nucleotides are TGTGCCAGCTCACCCTCCCGTGGGGGAGGGACTGGAAACACCATATATTTT. Based on the CDR3 plus reference TRBV18 and TRBJ1-3, the full variable domain is NAGVMQNPRHLVRRRGQEARLRCSPMKGHSHVYWYRQLPEEGLKFMVYLQKENIIDESGMPKERFSAEFPKEGPSILRIQQVVRGDSAAYFCASSPSRGGGTGNTIYFGEGSWLTVV.

The V and J genes are TRBV9 and TRBJ2-7; a possible D gene is TRBD2 (7 bases). Trimming shortened V by 5 bases and J by 6 bases, and 18 bases separated the two germline ends. This CDR3 is built from 14 residues. The germline V gene encodes CDR1 SGDLS and CDR2 YYNGEE. DNA of the CDR3: TGTGCCAGCAGTAAAGGGGGGGGAGGACTCGAGCAGTACTTC. Its protein is CASSKGGGGLEQYF.

The genes are TRBV19 and TRBJ2-3, with 9 bases fitting TRBD2. The CDR3 loop spans 18 amino acids. CDR1 LNHDA and CDR2 SQIVND come from the germline V gene (reference sequence). V lost 5 bases, J lost 1 base, and 13 bases stayed unmatched. The CDR3, as DNA: TGTGCCAGTAGTCCCTTGCTCAGGGTAGCGGGGGGCACAGATACGCAGTATTTT. Amino acids: CASSPLLRVAGGTDTQYF.

V gene TRBV9 combines with J gene TRBJ2-7; 15 nucleotides align to TRBD2. The length of the CDR3 is 16 residues. Germline trimming cut 4 bases from V and 1 base from J; bases unmatched to any gene: 3. The germline CDR1 and CDR2 sequences are SGDLS and YYNGEE. The CDR3 nucleotides are TGTGCCAGCAGCCCCGGGACTAGCGGGAGGTCCTACGAGCAGTACTTC. Its translation is CASSPGTSGRSYEQYF.

V usage is TRBV29-1 and J usage is TRBJ1-1; D is undetermined. The CDR3 is 11 residues long. V lost 7 bases and J 5 bases, leaving 11 bases between the germline ends. The V gene's germline CDR1 is SQVTM and CDR2 ANQGSEA. This CDR3 reads CSAFPLTEAFF. Here the CDR3 DNA reads TGCAGCGCCTTCCCCCTAACTGAAGCTTTCTTT. Looking up the rest from reference TRBV29-1 and TRBJ1-1 gives the full variable domain: SAVISQKPSRDICQRGTSLTIQCQVDSQVTMMFWYRQQPGQSLTLIATANQGSEATYESGFVIDKFPISRPNLTFSTLTVSNMSPEDSSIYLCSAFPLTEAFFGQGTRLTVV.

The rearrangement links TRBV4-2 to TRBJ2-5; D ambiguous. The J call is doubtful: the DNA matches TRBJ2-7 better. CDR1 and CDR2 (germline): LGHNA, YNFKEQ. The CDR3 spans 15 residues. The CDR3 protein is CASSHTAVPGDEQYF. In nucleotides, the CDR3 is TGTGCCAGCAGCCATACTGCGGTGCCTGGCGACGAGCAGTACTTC.

The rearrangement links TRBV11-2 to TRBJ2-7, with TRBD1 as a possible D gene (5 bases). The CDR3 is 14 amino acids. Per the germline V gene, CDR1 is SGHAT and CDR2 is FQNNGV. Between the trimmed V and J ends, which lost 5 bases and 6 bases, there was a span of 17 bases. CDR3 sequence reads: CASSPSVGRGEQYF. The CDR3 DNA is TGTGCCAGCAGCCCGTCGGTGGGTAGGGGCGAGCAGTACTTC.

V usage is TRBV9 and J usage is TRBJ2-1, with 13 nucleotides matching TRBD2. The CDR3 loop spans 14 amino acids. The germline CDR1 and CDR2 sequences are SGDLS and YYNGEE. V lost 3 bases to trimming and J lost 12 bases; unmatched junction nucleotides: 6. CDR3 sequence reads: CASSAGTSGTWQFF. DNA for the CDR3: TGTGCCAGCAGCGCCGGGACTAGCGGGACGTGGCAGTTCTTC.

V usage is TRBV28 and J usage is TRBJ2-7; a possible D gene is TRBD2 (6 bases). Germline CDR1 and CDR2: MDHEN and SYDVKM. Trimming took off 2 bases at V and 7 bases at J, with 21 bases between the two ends. The CDR3 is made up of 16 amino acids. The chain's CDR3 is CASSLTRWERGREQYF. CDR3 sequence (DNA): TGTGCCAGCAGTTTAACAAGATGGGAACGGGGGAGGGAGCAGTACTTC.

The chain recombines TRBV28 with TRBJ2-7; TRBD2 aligns across 9 bases. Per germline, CDR1 MDHEN and CDR2 SYDVKM. This CDR3 has 15 amino acids. Trimming at V came to 6 bases and at J to 4 bases, leaving 10 bases not matched to a gene. The CDR3 here is CASSQIAGAGYEQYF. The DNA of the CDR3 is TGTGCCAGCAGCCAAATAGCGGGAGCGGGTTACGAGCAGTACTTC. Filled out from reference TRBV28 and TRBJ2-7, the complete variable domain reads DVKVTQSSRYLVKRTGEKVFLECVQDMDHENMFWYRQDPGLGLRLIYFSYDVKMKEKGDIPEGYSVSREKKERFSLILESASTNQTSMYLCASSQIAGAGYEQYFGPGTRLTVT.

This clone showed up just a few times. This chain joins TRBV19 and TRBJ1-1; the match to TRBD1 covers 7 bases. The CDR3 extends over 10 amino acids. In germline, CDR1 is LNHDA, CDR2 SQIVND (reference sequence). V lost 11 bases, J lost 11 bases, and 8 bases stayed unmatched. The CDR3 loop is CASIGTVAFF. Written as DNA, the CDR3 is TGTGCCTCCATCGGGACAGTCGCTTTCTTT.

CDR3 sequence (DNA): TGTGCCAGCAGCTTGGAAGGACAGGGTCCCCTCGGCTACACCTTC. Its protein product is CASSLEGQGPLGYTF. The genes are TRBV5-4 and TRBJ1-2, with 8 bases fitting TRBD1. The J segment lost 8 bases and the V segment lost 0 bases, leaving 9 bases of the junction unmatched. The germline gives CDR1 SGHNT, CDR2 YYREEE (reference sequence). The CDR3 contains 15 residues.

The chain recombines TRBV18 with TRBJ1-1; no firm D call. Trimming stripped 4 bases from V and 4 bases from J, with 10 bases between. CDR1 is KGHSH, CDR2 LQKENI, per germline. The CDR3 extends over 13 amino acids. This chain's CDR3 is CASSLLGGTEAFF. The CDR3 DNA sequence: TGTGCCAGCTCACTCCTAGGAGGCACTGAAGCTTTCTTT.

The rearrangement links TRBV7-9 to TRBJ1-2; TRBD1 agrees at 7 bases. The germline V gene encodes CDR1 SEHNR and CDR2 FQNEAQ (reference sequence). This CDR3 comprises 15 residues. V shed 6 bases, J shed 3 bases, and the junction held 10 bases outside the gene matches. CDR3 in DNA: TGTGCCAGCAGTTCACCTAACAGGGGTTACTATGGCTACACCTTC. Translated, it gives CASSSPNRGYYGYTF. The whole variable domain, filled in from reference TRBV7-9 and TRBJ1-2, reads DTGVSQNPRHKITKRGQNVTFRCDPISEHNRLYWYRQTLGQGPEFLTYFQNEAQLEKSRLLSDRFSAERPKGSFSTLEIQRTEQGDSAMYLCASSSPNRGYYGYTFGSGTRLTVV.

The J gene is TRBJ1-3, the V gene TRBV2, with D unclear. This CDR3 has 14 amino acids. Deletions cut 5 bases from V and 4 bases from J, with 12 bases between. The germline gives CDR1 SNHLY, CDR2 FYNNEI. CDR3 region: CASSTRTGGNTIYF. CDR3 in DNA: TGTGCCAGCAGTACACGGACGGGGGGAAACACCATATATTTT.

The sample holds a few counts of this clone. The V call is TRBV19, the J call TRBJ1-1; D gene ambiguous. The CDR3 sequence is 10 residues long. The V end was cut by 8 bases, the J end by 7 bases, with 8 bases between. The germline V gene encodes CDR1 LNHDA and CDR2 SQIVND (reference sequence). The CDR3 loop reads CASFEGEAFF. The CDR3 nucleotides read TGTGCCAGTTTTGAGGGTGAAGCTTTCTTT.

The J gene is TRBJ1-2, the V gene TRBV5-5; a weak D match, TRBD1 (6 bases). This CDR3 spans 14 amino acids. Germline V gives CDR1 SGHKS, CDR2 YYEKEE (reference sequence). V shed 1 base and J shed 4 bases, with 11 bases lying between them. The CDR3 here is CASSLPGTIYGYTF. CDR3 nucleotides: TGTGCCAGCAGCTTGCCCGGGACAATCTATGGCTACACCTTC. Using reference TRBV5-5 and TRBJ1-2 for the parts outside the CDR3, the full variable domain is DAGVTQSPTHLIKTRGQQVTLRCSPISGHKSVSWYQQVLGQGPQFIFQYYEKEERGRGNFPDRFSARQFPNYSSELNVNALLLGDSALYLCASSLPGTIYGYTFGSGTRLTVV.

This clone has more than one count but fewer than ten. The chain combines TRBV6-4 with TRBJ2-3; 8 bases match TRBD2. Germline V CDR1 and CDR2: MRHNA, SNTAGT. The CDR3 is made up of 14 amino acids. V shed 3 bases and J 1 base; nucleotides not matched to a gene: 0. CDR3 in DNA: TGTGCCAGCAGTGAAGCGGGGGGCACAGATACGCAGTATTTT. The encoded protein is CASSEAGGTDTQYF.

Only one count was recorded for this clone. The chain uses TRBV6-1 and TRBJ2-4, with TRBD1 identical over 7 bases. Germline V gives CDR1 MNHNS, CDR2 SASEGT. The CDR3 covers 17 residues. J lost 0 bases, V lost 2 bases, and 7 bases had no gene match. In DNA, the CDR3 is TGTGCCAGCAGTGAATTCGGACAGGCGTTAGCCAAAAACATTCAGTACTTC. It codes for CASSEFGQALAKNIQYF.

This clone was seen only once. V is TRBV5-5 and J is TRBJ2-7, with TRBD1 as a possible D gene (6 bases). The germline V and J ends were trimmed by 3 bases and 4 bases, with 23 bases remaining between them. The CDR3 spans 17 residues. Germline V gives CDR1 SGHKS, CDR2 YYEKEE (reference sequence). The CDR3, as DNA: TGTGCCAGCAGCTCTAGGACAGCGATGATCCGGGAATACGAGCAGTACTTC. Amino acid sequence: CASSSRTAMIREYEQYF.